A selection of T cell receptor beta chains follows, all from one sample in a study of T cells of healthy individuals. TCRdb reanalysed the 5' RACE reads using MiXCR and keeps one entry per CDR3 protein. The profile shows about 57,000 distinct CDR3 sequences, under 20% of them singletons. These receptor sequences come from a human donor in good health. CDR3s include the opening cysteine and the closing phenylalanine or tryptophan. Fields, in order: J gene, V gene, clone size, D gene, CDR3 protein, CDR3 DNA. A D gene is named only where the DNA matches it firmly. Only part of the rows carry a size: once, few, many, or a class if the clone is expanded.

>TRBJ2-1|TRBV4-1|many|-
CASSQEGGPSSYNEQFF
TGCGCCAGCAGCCAAGAAGGAGGGCCCAGCTCCTACAATGAGCAGTTCTTC
>TRBJ1-1|TRBV7-2|many|TRBD1
CASRGAGGPMNTEAFF
TGTGCCAGCAGGGGAGCAGGGGGACCGATGAACACTGAAGCTTTCTTT
>TRBJ1-1|TRBV27|many|TRBD1
CASSQGRTGGAFF
TGTGCCAGCAGTCAAGGGCGGACAGGGGGAGCTTTCTTT
>TRBJ2-5|TRBV2|many|-
CASRSTRETQYF
TGTGCCAGCAGGTCTACCCGAGAGACCCAGTACTTC
>TRBJ1-1|TRBV23-1|few|-
CASSPGSMNTEAFF
TGCGCCAGCAGCCCAGGGTCCATGAACACTGAAGCTTTCTTT
>TRBJ2-5|TRBV10-3|few|-
CAISESSGLGTQYF
TGTGCCATCAGTGAGTCGAGTGGTCTAGGGACCCAGTACTTC
>TRBJ2-7|TRBV29-1|-|-
CSVTTRDKTYEQYF
TGCAGCGTCACCACCCGGGACAAAACCTACGAGCAGTACTTC
>TRBJ1-5|TRBV4-1|-|-
CASSQGGPTNQPQHF
TGCGCCAGCAGCCAAGGGGGACCTACGAATCAGCCCCAGCATTTT
>TRBJ2-3|TRBV7-8|once|-
CASSDNTPTDTQYF
TGTGCCAGCTCCGATAATACCCCCACAGATACGCAGTATTTT
>TRBJ2-3|TRBV18|-|TRBD1
CASSPPRGRGTDTQYF
TGTGCCAGCTCACCACCCAGGGGGCGCGGCACAGATACGCAGTATTTT
>TRBJ2-7|TRBV6-6|many|-
CASSITPRVTPYEQYF
TGTGCCAGCAGTATTACTCCCAGGGTAACTCCCTACGAGCAGTACTTC
>TRBJ2-1|TRBV7-9|-|-
CASSLATENEQFF
TGTGCCAGCAGCTTAGCAACGGAGAATGAGCAGTTCTTC
>TRBJ1-6|TRBV4-1|many|-
CASSQGQRNSPLHF
TGCGCCAGCAGCCAAGGACAGAGAAATTCACCCCTCCACTTT
>TRBJ2-1|TRBV30|many|-
CAQTLEKGNEQFF
TGTGCCCAGACTCTCGAAAAGGGCAATGAGCAGTTCTTC
>TRBJ1-1|TRBV12-3/TRBV12-4|-|-
CASSLIPGEAFF
TGTGCCAGCAGTTTAATCCCAGGTGAAGCTTTCTTT
>TRBJ1-3|TRBV20-1|few|-
CSAKGSGNTIYF
TGCAGTGCTAAGGGGTCTGGAAACACCATATATTTT
>TRBJ1-5|TRBV6-2/TRBV6-3|-|-
CASTTGNSNQPQHF
TGTGCCAGCACCACGGGGAATAGCAATCAGCCCCAGCATTTT
>TRBJ1-6|TRBV7-2|-|-
CASSLSPAVGSPLHF
TGTGCCAGCAGCTTATCCCCAGCCGTGGGTTCACCCCTCCACTTT
>TRBJ2-7|TRBV6-5|-|-
CASSYRLGSYEQYF
TGTGCCAGCAGTTACCGGCTCGGATCCTACGAGCAGTACTTC
>TRBJ1-5|TRBV20-1|few|TRBD1
CSAFAGTGNQPQHF
TGCAGTGCTTTTGCCGGGACAGGGAATCAGCCCCAGCATTTT
>TRBJ1-1|TRBV10-3|many|-
CAISARDTEAFF
TGTGCCATCAGTGCCCGGGACACTGAAGCTTTCTTT
>TRBJ2-4|TRBV4-1|-|TRBD1
CASSQGQGCNIQYF
TGCGCCAGCAGCCAAGGACAGGGTTGCAACATTCAGTACTTC
>TRBJ2-5|TRBV9|-|TRBD2
CASSVGASGVRETQYF
TGTGCCAGCAGCGTTGGGGCTAGCGGGGTCCGGGAGACCCAGTACTTC
>TRBJ2-2|TRBV7-2|-|-
CASSLEPAVTGELFF
TGTGCCAGCAGCTTAGAGCCGGCAGTCACCGGGGAGCTGTTTTTT
>TRBJ2-1|TRBV10-3|-|-
CAIRGTSSSYNEQFF
TGTGCCATCAGGGGGACGTCGAGCTCCTACAATGAGCAGTTCTTC
>TRBJ2-5|TRBV6-5|-|TRBD2
CASSYAGVETQYF
TGTGCCAGCAGTTACGCGGGAGTTGAGACCCAGTACTTC
>TRBJ2-5|TRBV12-3/TRBV12-4|-|TRBD2
CASSPNLAAQETQYF
TGTGCCAGCAGCCCCAATCTAGCGGCCCAAGAGACCCAGTACTTC
>TRBJ2-1|TRBV3-1|few|TRBD2
CASSRTSGGTNEQFF
TGTGCCAGCAGCAGAACTAGCGGGGGCACAAATGAGCAGTTCTTC
>TRBJ2-1|TRBV19|many|TRBD2
CASSATSGRVGFF
TGTGCCAGTAGTGCCACTAGCGGGAGAGTCGGGTTCTTC
>TRBJ2-3|TRBV29-1|many|-
CSVEVRFSDTQYF
TGCAGCGTTGAAGTTCGATTTTCAGATACGCAGTATTTT
>TRBJ1-5|TRBV5-1|many|TRBD1
CASSLFPGGDQPQHF
TGCGCCAGCAGCTTGTTTCCAGGGGGCGATCAGCCCCAGCATTTT
>TRBJ2-5|TRBV27|-|-
CASSLQGGEWETQYF
TGTGCCAGCAGTTTACAGGGGGGCGAGTGGGAGACCCAGTACTTC
>TRBJ2-7|TRBV27|-|TRBD2
CASKMGGSYEQYF
TGTGCCAGCAAGATGGGCGGGAGCTACGAGCAGTACTTC
>TRBJ2-1|TRBV7-2|-|TRBD2
CASSPGGALSYNEQFF
TGTGCCAGCAGCCCCGGGGGGGCCTTGTCCTACAATGAGCAGTTCTTC
>TRBJ1-1|TRBV7-9|few|TRBD1
CASSLGGQGRIAAFF
TGTGCCAGCAGCTTGGGAGGACAGGGGAGGATAGCTGCTTTCTTT
>TRBJ2-2|TRBV29-1|few|-
CSLAGGTGELFF
TGCAGCCTCGCTGGGGGAACCGGGGAGCTGTTTTTT
>TRBJ1-2|TRBV5-6|many|TRBD1
CASSFTTGGYTF
TGTGCCAGCAGCTTCACGACAGGGGGCTACACCTTC
>TRBJ2-1|TRBV9|many|-
CASSGMNSGAYNEQFF
TGTGCCAGCAGCGGGATGAATTCGGGGGCCTACAATGAGCAGTTCTTC
>TRBJ2-5|TRBV18|-|-
CASSPSLHQETQYF
TGTGCCAGCTCACCGAGCCTCCACCAAGAGACCCAGTACTTC
>TRBJ1-2|TRBV27|few|TRBD1
CASSQSQGAQRLYGYTF
TGTGCCAGCAGTCAATCACAGGGGGCTCAACGCCTCTATGGCTACACCTTC
>TRBJ1-1|TRBV25-1|few|-
CASSEGAREAFF
TGTGCCAGCAGTGAAGGGGCCCGAGAAGCTTTCTTT
>TRBJ1-1|TRBV7-9|many|-
CASSLGGRTVISEAFF
TGTGCCAGCAGCTTAGGGGGGCGGACGGTGATCTCTGAAGCTTTCTTT
>TRBJ1-5|TRBV9|-|-
CASSADTGHNQPQHF
TGTGCCAGCAGCGCAGATACAGGGCACAATCAGCCCCAGCATTTT